This TCR beta chain was recorded in a study of shared clonotypes between healthy human individuals. The CDR3 is 11 residues long. From germline, CDR1 is MNHEY and CDR2 SVGAGI. With 11 bases removed from V and 2 bases from J, the gap between germline ends came to 8 bases. Assay used: immunoSEQ multiplex PCR; TCRdb lists only in-frame clones, some missing. The table includes approximately 1,000,000 clones, about 72% detected once. The TCR originated in a man aged 18 to 29 in good health. Some clones in this sample may be carry-over from other donors' samples. The sequenced material came from memory CD4+ T cells from PBMCs. As to subset: CD45RA-negative fraction. The V gene is TRBV6-5, the J gene TRBJ2-3; D is uncertain. CDR3 amino acids: CAHRFTDTQYF. CDR3 bases: TGTGCCCATCGGTTCACAGATACGCAGTATTTT.